In its sample, the clone carrying this T cell receptor (beta chain) was seen once. The entry originates in a study of blood T cell repertoires in COVID-19. Study background: Spain, Italy and the United States supplied samples that represented acute and convalescent COVID-19.

Unmatched junction bases numbered 10, after V lost 1 base and J lost 7 bases. This CDR3 comprises 16 residues. Germline V CDR1 and CDR2: SGHVS, FQNEAQ. The assay was immunoSEQ multiplex PCR, and TCRdb's table has in-frame clones only and misses some. The sample lists 65,000 to 90,000 clones, about 90% occurring once. The receptor was isolated from a human donor in a cohort sampled during active COVID-19. The sequenced sample was peripheral blood. The chain recombines TRBV7-8 with TRBJ2-3; 8 bases are a match to TRBD2. As DNA, the CDR3 is TGTGCCAGCAGCTTAGTAGCGGGGCTTCGTGGGTATACGCAGTATTTT. It is translated as CASSLVAGLRGYTQYF.